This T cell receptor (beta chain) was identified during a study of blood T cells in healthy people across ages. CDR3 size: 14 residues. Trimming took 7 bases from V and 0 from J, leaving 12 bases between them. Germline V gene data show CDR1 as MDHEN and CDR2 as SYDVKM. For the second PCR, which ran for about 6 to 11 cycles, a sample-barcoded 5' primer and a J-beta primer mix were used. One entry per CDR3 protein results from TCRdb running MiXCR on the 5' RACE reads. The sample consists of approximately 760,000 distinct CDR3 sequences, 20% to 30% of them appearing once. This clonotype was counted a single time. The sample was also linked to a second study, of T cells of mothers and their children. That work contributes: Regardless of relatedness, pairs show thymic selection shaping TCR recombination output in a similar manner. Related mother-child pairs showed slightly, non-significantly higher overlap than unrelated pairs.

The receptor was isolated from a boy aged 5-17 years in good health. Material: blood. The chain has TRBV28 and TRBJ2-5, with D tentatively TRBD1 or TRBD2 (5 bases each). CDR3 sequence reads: CASNTGGYQETQYF. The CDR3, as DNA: TGTGCCAGCAATACTGGGGGATACCAAGAGACCCAGTACTTC. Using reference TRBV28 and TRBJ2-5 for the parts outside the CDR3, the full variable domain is DVKVTQSSRYLVKRTGEKVFLECVQDMDHENMFWYRQDPGLGLRLIYFSYDVKMKEKGDIPEGYSVSREKKERFSLILESASTNQTSMYLCASNTGGYQETQYFGPGTRLLVL.